This T cell receptor (beta chain) came from a study of technical replicates of blood from several donors. Germline trimming cut 4 bases from V and 1 base from J; bases unmatched to any gene: 3. CDR1 SGDLS and CDR2 YYNGEE come from the germline V gene. CDR3 length: 14 residues. Some clones are missing from TCRdb's copy, which holds only in-frame ones; the method was immunoSEQ multiplex PCR. The sample has almost 55,000 clones, approximately 94% seen once. This chain connects TRBV9 to TRBJ1-1; 8 bases agree with TRBD1. Input material: T cells isolated from PBMCs. This clonotype originated in a human donor in good health. The CDR3 sequence: CASSPDRGNTEAFF. In nucleotides, the CDR3 is TGTGCCAGCAGCCCCGACAGGGGGAACACTGAAGCTTTCTTT.